This T cell receptor (beta chain) was recorded in a study of tumor and adjacent non-tumor tissue in lung cancer. V shed 7 bases and J shed 1 base, with 16 bases lying between them. The CDR3 totals 15 residues. A modified ARM-PCR protocol with three rounds of nested PCR amplified TCRbeta. TCRdb reprocessed the multiplex PCR reads with MiXCR, giving one entry per CDR3 protein. The profile shows about 75,000 distinct CDR3 sequences, about three quarters of them singletons. This sample's RNA came from whole unsorted tissue. Donors were chemotherapy-naive, newly diagnosed lung cancer surgical patients in China, August–late 2014.

The sequence derives from a woman aged 45-59 years with non-small cell lung cancer. This sequence joins TRBV12-3 or TRBV12-4 and TRBJ1-1, with D tentatively TRBD1 (6 bases). Sequencing was done on a sample of lung tumor tissue. CDR3 in amino acids: CASNLRRGQNTEAFF. For the CDR3, the DNA is TGTGCCAGCAATCTCCGACGGGGGCAGAACACTGAAGCTTTCTTT.